This T cell receptor (beta chain) stems from a study of shared clonotypes between healthy human individuals. Background on the study: Each donor contributed plates that comprised three CD4 naive, three CD4 memory, two CD8 naive and one CD8 memory.

Whole-study findings and limits: The study's rarefaction showed incomplete sorted-subset sequencing despite large depth. Read depth was anticipated to influence clonotype sharing among donors.

This CDR3 has 12 amino acids. Germline V gene lookup returns CDR1 MNHEY and CDR2 SMNVEV (reference sequence). V lost 3 bases and J lost 5, with 7 bases in between. Original analysis: Without quality scores, immunoSEQ junctional reads could not be filtered like full-length reads. Repertoires were generated with immunoSEQ multiplex PCR, while TCRdb's copy carries only in-frame clones and drops some. The V and J calls and clone size are taken from that table; D and trimming were inferred from the DNA. Seen here are approximately 2.3 million clones, approximately 95% observed once, and the top ten hold 0.39%. On this clone: Its antigen is not identified.

The sequence came from a man between 18 and 29 years old in good health. Some clones in this sample may be carry-over from other donors' samples. The chain recombines TRBV27 with TRBJ1-2, with D hard to call. Sequencing input: naive CD4+ T cells from PBMCs. Subset in this sample: CD45RA+ positively selected. CDR3 sequence reads: CASSLMGYGYTF. For the CDR3, the DNA is TGTGCCAGCAGTTTGATGGGGTATGGCTACACCTTC.